The 10 T cell receptor beta chains listed next were all sequenced from one sample in a study of cytomegalovirus exposure and HLA in healthy donors. The PCR was carried out with 60 Vbeta primers and 13 Jbeta primers. Method: immunoSEQ multiplex PCR; TCRdb's copy keeps in-frame clones and lacks some. The sample's table shows 200,000 or so clones. Sequencing was carried out using PBMCs. The source is a boy younger than 18 in good health and CMV-seronegative.

The chain links TRBV11-2 to TRBJ1-6; D perhaps matches TRBD1 (6 bases). Germline V gene lookup returns CDR1 SGHAT and CDR2 FQNNGV. The V end was cut by 5 bases, the J end by 1 base, with 15 bases between. The CDR3 sequence is 17 residues long. CDR3 loop: CASSPPGGQSYNSPLHF. The CDR3 DNA reads TGTGCCAGCAGCCCCCCGGGCGGACAGTCCTATAATTCACCCCTCCACTTT. The full variable domain, rest sourced from reference TRBV11-2 and TRBJ1-6, is EAGVAQSPRYKIIEKRQSVAFWCNPISGHATLYWYQQILGQGPKLLIQFQNNGVVDDSQLPKDRFSAERLKGVDSTLKIQPAKLEDSAVYLCASSPPGGQSYNSPLHFGNGTRLTVT.

V and J are TRBV5-1 and TRBJ2-3; 14 positions match TRBD2. J lost 5 bases, V lost 6 bases, and 2 bases had no gene match. Germline V CDR1 and CDR2: SGHRS, YFSETQ. There are 14 residues in the CDR3. The CDR3 DNA follows: TGCGCCAGCACGGGACTAGCGGGGGTAGATACGCAGTATTTT. Its protein is CASTGLAGVDTQYF.

The chain uses TRBV7-9 and TRBJ1-6; possibly TRBD1 for D (6 bases). The CDR3 extends over 15 amino acids. V was cut by 5 bases and J by 4 bases, with 12 bases left in between. The germline gives CDR1 SEHNR, CDR2 FQNEAQ (reference sequence). CDR3 loop: CASSPVDRYNSPLHF. Here the CDR3 DNA reads TGTGCCAGCAGCCCAGTGGACAGATATAATTCACCCCTCCACTTT.

The chain has TRBV28 and TRBJ2-7, with D possibly being TRBD2 (6 bases). The CDR3 is made up of 17 amino acids. Germline V gene sequence: CDR1 MDHEN, CDR2 SYDVKM. V was clipped by 2 bases and J by 2 bases, with 19 bases between them. The CDR3 DNA is TGTGCCAGCAGTTTAGACTTGAGACTAGGAGAGACCTACGAGCAGTACTTC. Translating gives CASSLDLRLGETYEQYF.

The genes are TRBV7-9 and TRBJ1-5; 10 bases agree with TRBD1. The germline V gene encodes CDR1 SEHNR and CDR2 FQNEAQ (reference sequence). The length of the CDR3 is 16 residues. The V and J ends lost 3 bases and 6 bases, in that order; junction bases with no gene match: 8. CDR3 sequence (DNA): TGTGCCAGCAGCTTGGGGGCGACAGGGGGCATTCAGCCCCAGCATTTT. It is translated as CASSLGATGGIQPQHF.

The rearrangement uses TRBV5-1 and TRBJ2-4; perhaps TRBD1 as D (5 bases). The CDR3 has 13 residues. Germline V gene lookup returns CDR1 SGHRS and CDR2 YFSETQ. The germline V and J ends were trimmed by 0 bases and 7 bases, with 8 bases remaining between them. This chain's CDR3 is CASSLDSGNIQYF. The CDR3 bases are TGCGCCAGCAGCTTGGATTCAGGGAACATTCAGTACTTC.

This chain connects TRBV6-1 to TRBJ1-2; 8 bases fit TRBD1. Trimming cost V 4 bases and J 4 bases; bases outside gene matches: 11. Germline values: CDR1 MNHNS, CDR2 SASEGT. The CDR3 sequence is 16 residues long. The CDR3 loop is CASSVGQAPTFYGYTF. CDR3 coding DNA: TGTGCCAGCAGTGTGGGACAGGCCCCTACTTTCTATGGCTACACCTTC.

In the case of this clone: Other nucleotide sequences in the sample specify the same CDR3. This chain uses TRBV5-6 with TRBJ1-2; 8 bases are shared with TRBD1. There are 17 residues in the CDR3. The germline V gene has CDR1 SGHDT and CDR2 YYEEEE. V trimming: 3 bases; J trimming: 3 bases; junction bases outside the gene matches: 13. CDR3 nucleotides: TGTGCCAGCAGCTCCCCTCTACGGACAGGGAGTGACTATGGCTACACCTTC. It is translated as CASSSPLRTGSDYGYTF.

The chain has TRBV27 and TRBJ2-5, with D perhaps TRBD1 (7 bases). Deletions cut 3 bases from V and 2 bases from J, with 25 bases between. Germline lookup yields CDR1 MNHEY and CDR2 SMNVEV (reference sequence). The CDR3 is 19 amino acids. CDR3 sequence reads: CASSFRGGEFGSGQETQYF. DNA of the CDR3: TGTGCCAGCAGTTTTAGAGGGGGCGAATTCGGTAGCGGACAAGAGACCCAGTACTTC.

The V and J genes are TRBV6-1 and TRBJ1-1; maybe TRBD1 (5 bases). This CDR3 has 11 residues. Germline values: CDR1 MNHNS, CDR2 SASEGT. The ends were cut back, 7 bases at V and 5 bases at J, with 8 bases in the middle. The CDR3 DNA reads TGTGCCAGCATCGGGGGGACTGAAGCTTTCTTT. It is translated as CASIGGTEAFF.